The clone carrying this T cell receptor beta chain was found a few times. TCR alpha and beta CDR3 regions were amplified from RNA using iRepertoire nested multiplex PCR. Each CDR3 protein gets one entry after TCRdb re-called the multiplex PCR reads with MiXCR. The sample has roughly 120,000 distinct CDR3 sequences, around 23% seen once. The sample belongs to a study of glioma-infiltrating T cells. CDR1 is MGHRA and CDR2 is YSYEKL in the germline V gene. J lost 0 bases, V lost 4 bases, and 9 bases had no gene match. The CDR3 totals 18 residues. Specimen: glioma tissue, nonneoplastic brain tissue, or PBMCs (not recorded which). The rearrangement joins TRBV4-1 to TRBJ2-4, with 10 bases aligning to TRBD2. This TCR derives from a human donor with low-grade glioma or glioblastoma, undergoing nonglioma brain surgery, or in good health (not recorded which). For the CDR3, the DNA is TGCGCCAGCAGCCCCAGCCTAGCGGGAGTACTAGCCAAAAACATTCAGTACTTC. Its protein is CASSPSLAGVLAKNIQYF.